Following are 27 T cell receptor beta chains from one sample sequenced in a study of shared clonotypes between healthy human individuals. The naive CD8 fraction comprised CD45RO-negative cells positively selected for CCR7 and excluded terminally differentiated effector memory CD45RA+ cells. Only in-frame clones appear in the TCRdb table, and some are missing; sequencing was by immunoSEQ multiplex PCR. The sample has under 2,000,000 clones, over 85% seen once. The specimen was naive CD8+ T cells sorted from blood. The source of these receptors is a man aged 18-30 years in good health.

This clone showed up just once. The sample holds other DNA sequences that translate to the same CDR3. The rearrangement joins TRBV29-1 to TRBJ1-5; D not resolved. Germline CDR1 and CDR2: SQVTM and ANQGSEA. This CDR3 contains 13 residues. V lost 3 bases to trimming and J lost 7 bases, with 13 bases between them. The CDR3 reads CSVEEGVGQPQHF. DNA of the CDR3: TGCAGCGTTGAGGAGGGAGTTGGCCAGCCCCAGCATTTT.

This chain uses TRBV13 with TRBJ2-7; D uncertain. Trimming shortened V by 5 bases and J by 3 bases, and 5 bases separated the two germline ends. The CDR3 covers 11 residues. In germline, CDR1 is PRHDT, CDR2 FYEKMQ (reference sequence). CDR3 DNA sequence: TGTGCCAGCAGCGCCAACTACGAGCAGTACTTC. It yields the protein CASSANYEQYF.

V and J are TRBV11-2 and TRBJ2-7, with D possibly TRBD1 on 6 matching bases. From germline, CDR1 is SGHAT and CDR2 FQNNGV. CDR3 length: 16 residues. Trimming removed 0 bases at V and 4 bases at J, with 16 bases between. In DNA, the CDR3 is TGTGCCAGCAGCTTAGATGGGGCAGGGGAAGGTTACGAGCAGTACTTC. This translates into CASSLDGAGEGYEQYF.

J is TRBJ2-2 and V is TRBV5-1, with D possibly being TRBD2 (5 bases). Germline V gene data show CDR1 as SGHRS and CDR2 as YFSETQ. Trimming pared 4 bases from V and 4 bases from J, leaving 11 bases between. This CDR3 is 14 amino acids long. The CDR3 DNA follows: TGCGCCAGCAGCGCGGGTCGGGGCACCGGGGAGCTGTTTTTT. Protein sequence: CASSAGRGTGELFF.

J is TRBJ2-1 and V is TRBV6-1, with D perhaps matching TRBD1 or TRBD2 (5 bases each). The CDR3 has 16 amino acids. Germline assignment: CDR1 MNHNS and CDR2 SASEGT. The ends were cut back, 4 bases at V and 3 bases at J, with 16 bases in the middle. The CDR3 loop reads CASSGRDVLLYNEQFF. In DNA form, the CDR3 reads TGTGCCAGCAGTGGCCGGGACGTACTTCTCTACAATGAGCAGTTCTTC.

The rearrangement links TRBV21-1 to TRBJ2-7. TRBV21-1 is a pseudogene segment. This CDR3 is built from 15 residues. The CDR3 loop is CASSKGLDGPYEQYF. The CDR3 nucleotides read TGTGCCAGCAGCAAAGGGCTGGACGGCCCTTACGAGCAGTACTTC.

For the CDR3, the DNA is TGTGCCAGCAGTCGGCGGGAGGGGTTCGAGCAGTACTTC. It is translated as CASSRREGFEQYF. The V gene is TRBV5-6, the J gene TRBJ2-7; 9 bases fit TRBD2. With 5 bases clipped from V and 6 bases from J, the junction kept 6 bases outside the gene matches. From germline, CDR1 is SGHDT and CDR2 YYEEEE. The CDR3 covers 13 residues.

The chain employs TRBV27 and TRBJ2-7; tentative D call: TRBD1 (5 bases). The germline gives CDR1 MNHEY, CDR2 SMNVEV (reference sequence). Between the trimmed V and J ends, which lost 5 bases and 2 bases, there was a span of 10 bases. CDR3 length: 13 amino acids. The CDR3 DNA is TGTGCCAGCAGTGCACAGGTAACCTACGAGCAGTACTTC. This gives the protein CASSAQVTYEQYF.

This clone was seen just once. This sequence joins TRBV7-9 and TRBJ2-1; 12 nucleotides agree with TRBD2. CDR3 size: 16 residues. Losses at the gene ends were 4 bases for V and 6 bases for J; bases not matched to a gene: 7. The V gene's germline CDR1 is SEHNR and CDR2 FQNEAQ (reference sequence). CDR3: CASSSLLLAGGNEQFF. As DNA, the CDR3 is TGTGCCAGCAGCTCCCTCCTACTAGCGGGAGGCAATGAGCAGTTCTTC.

The J gene is TRBJ2-7, the V gene TRBV7-9; 10 bases map to TRBD2. Germline values: CDR1 SEHNR, CDR2 FQNEAQ (reference sequence). This CDR3 contains 16 residues. J was trimmed by 5 bases and V by 3 bases; bases with no gene match: 10. CDR3 residues: CASSFSSGRGVDEQYF. The DNA for the CDR3 is TGTGCCAGCAGCTTTTCTAGCGGGAGAGGTGTAGACGAGCAGTACTTC.

J is TRBJ1-1 and V is TRBV4-1, with D possibly being TRBD1 (5 bases). Germline CDR1 MGHRA, CDR2 YSYEKL. CDR3 length: 12 amino acids. V dropped 4 bases and J dropped 3 bases, with 6 bases sitting between them. The CDR3 nucleotides are TGCGCCAGCAGCCTGGGGGACACTGAAGCTTTCTTT. Protein sequence: CASSLGDTEAFF.

The rearrangement joins TRBV29-1 to TRBJ1-2; the D is unclear. CDR3 length equals 12 residues. Germline CDR1 and CDR2: SQVTM and ANQGSEA. V dropped 1 base and J dropped 4 bases, with 7 bases sitting between them. The DNA of the CDR3 is TGCAGCGTTGAAGTCGGGTCCTATGGCTACACCTTC. This gives the protein CSVEVGSYGYTF.

This clone is a singleton in its sample. This chain links TRBV5-6 with TRBJ1-1; D is unresolved. Trimming left V 0 bases short and J 0 bases short, with 6 bases between. Germline V lookup: CDR1 SGHDT, CDR2 YYEEEE. This CDR3 has 14 amino acids. Here the CDR3 reads CASSLEGMNTEAFF. In DNA form, the CDR3 reads TGTGCCAGCAGCTTGGAAGGCATGAACACTGAAGCTTTCTTT.

Note on this clone: Other DNA sequences in the same sample also yield this CDR3. The chain couples TRBV9 to TRBJ2-5; D is undetermined. V gave up 0 bases and J gave up 3 bases, with 6 bases separating them. The CDR3 runs to 13 residues. Germline CDR1 SGDLS, CDR2 YYNGEE. The CDR3 reads CASSVDREETQYF. The CDR3 region has the DNA TGTGCCAGCAGCGTAGATCGGGAAGAGACCCAGTACTTC.

The chain links TRBV28 to TRBJ2-7; 9 nucleotides line up with TRBD2. The germline gives CDR1 MDHEN, CDR2 SYDVKM. V shed 5 bases, J shed 2 bases, and the junction held 7 bases outside the gene matches. The CDR3 is made up of 15 amino acids. In nucleotides, the CDR3 is TGTGCCAGCAGTCACGGACTAGCGTTAACCTACGAGCAGTACTTC. Encoded protein: CASSHGLALTYEQYF.

The chain carries TRBV7-2 and TRBJ2-7; D uncertain. Trimming took off 0 bases at V and 0 bases at J, with 15 bases between the two ends. CDR1 SGHTA and CDR2 FQGNSA come from the germline V gene. The CDR3 has 17 amino acids. CDR3 sequence: CASSLAILSRHSYEQYF. In DNA, the CDR3 is TGTGCCAGCAGCTTAGCCATCTTAAGCCGCCACTCCTACGAGCAGTACTTC.

The chain links TRBV30 to TRBJ2-2, with unresolved D. The CDR3 is 11 residues long. From germline, CDR1 is GTSNPN and CDR2 SVGIG (reference sequence). V lost 8 bases and J 5 bases, leaving 9 bases between the germline ends. CDR3 sequence reads: CAGFGTGELFF. In DNA, the CDR3 is TGTGCCGGTTTCGGGACCGGGGAGCTGTTTTTT.

The chain couples TRBV4-1 to TRBJ1-2; D is perhaps TRBD1 (6 bases). CDR1 MGHRA and CDR2 YSYEKL come from the germline V gene. Trimming pared 4 bases from V and 8 bases from J, leaving 14 bases between. The CDR3 consists of 13 residues. The chain's CDR3 is CASSPRQEGGYTF. The DNA for the CDR3 is TGCGCCAGCAGCCCAAGACAGGAAGGCGGCTACACCTTC.

The chain links TRBV19 to TRBJ1-5, with 7 nucleotides matching TRBD1. CDR1 is LNHDA, CDR2 SQIVND, per germline (reference sequence). J lost 7 bases, V lost 5 bases, and 23 bases had no gene match. The CDR3 has 19 residues. CDR3 nucleotides: TGTGCCAGTAGTTCACCTCGGTTCCCGACGGATCGGGACAGACAGCCCCAGCATTTT. This encodes CASSSPRFPTDRDRQPQHF. The complete variable domain, with remaining parts taken from reference TRBV19 and TRBJ1-5, reads DGGITQSPKYLFRKEGQNVTLSCEQNLNHDAMYWYRQDPGQGLRLIYYSQIVNDFQKGDIAEGYSVSREKKESFPLTVTSAQKNPTAFYLCASSSPRFPTDRDRQPQHFGDGTRLSIL.

This sequence joins TRBV29-1 and TRBJ2-7; 7 bases fit TRBD1. The trim removed 7 bases at V and 6 bases at J, leaving 18 bases unmatched. This CDR3 contains 15 residues. The germline gives CDR1 SQVTM, CDR2 ANQGSEA. The CDR3 coding sequence is TGCAGCGCGATATTGATACGTTCCGGGACAGCCGAGCAGTACTTC. Its protein is CSAILIRSGTAEQYF.

V gene TRBV6-6 combines with J gene TRBJ2-7, with D perhaps matching TRBD1 (5 bases). The CDR3 runs to 13 residues. Trimming stripped 7 bases from V and 3 bases from J, with 13 bases between. Germline-derived CDR1 and CDR2 are MNHNY and SVGAGI (reference sequence). The CDR3 DNA is TGTGCCAGCACGGATTTAAGGGGCTACGAGCAGTACTTC. Translated, it gives CASTDLRGYEQYF.

The rearrangement joins TRBV4-1 to TRBJ2-5; 8 bases line up with TRBD2. V shed 2 bases, J shed 5 bases, and the junction held 7 bases outside the gene matches. The CDR3 has 15 residues. From germline, CDR1 is MGHRA and CDR2 YSYEKL. Here the CDR3 DNA reads TGCGCCAGCAGCCAACCGGGACTAGGGGTGGAGACCCAGTACTTC. This translates into CASSQPGLGVETQYF.

The gene calls are TRBV5-1 and TRBJ1-2; D remains unclear. CDR1 and CDR2 from the germline V gene are SGHRS and YFSETQ. Trimming shortened V by 0 bases and J by 0 bases, and 9 bases separated the two germline ends. The CDR3 extends over 15 amino acids. Here the CDR3 reads CASSLDPYTNYGYTF. The DNA of the CDR3 is TGCGCCAGCAGCTTGGACCCCTACACTAACTATGGCTACACCTTC. The full variable domain, in which reference TRBV5-1 and TRBJ1-2 provide the parts outside the CDR3, is KAGVTQTPRYLIKTRGQQVTLSCSPISGHRSVSWYQQTPGQGLQFLFEYFSETQRNKGNFPGRFSGRQFSNSRSEMNVSTLELGDSALYLCASSLDPYTNYGYTFGSGTRLTVV.

This rearrangement joins TRBV9 to TRBJ2-3, with TRBD2 matching 7 bases. This CDR3 comprises 16 residues. Per germline, CDR1 SGDLS and CDR2 YYNGEE. V was clipped by 7 bases and J by 2 bases; unmatched bases: 13. The DNA of the CDR3 is TGTGCCAGCGGCGGGGGACTACAATCAACCACAGATACGCAGTATTTT. Translation gives CASGGGLQSTTDTQYF.

A remark on this clone: Other DNA sequences in this specimen translate into the identical CDR3. The chain has TRBV9 and TRBJ2-7; D uncertain. Germline V CDR1 and CDR2: SGDLS, YYNGEE. This CDR3 region has 12 residues. V lost 3 bases, J lost 4 bases, and 8 bases lay in between. The CDR3 here is CASSGSGYEQYF. As DNA, the CDR3 is TGTGCCAGCAGCGGGAGTGGTTACGAGCAGTACTTC.

The CDR3 DNA reads TGTGCCAGCAGCCCCCCGCGGGGGCCTAGCACAGATACGCAGTATTTT. Translated, it gives CASSPPRGPSTDTQYF. The chain carries TRBV7-9 and TRBJ2-3; the D gene is possibly TRBD2 (7 bases). The CDR3 is 16 residues long. Germline lookup yields CDR1 SEHNR and CDR2 FQNEAQ (reference sequence). V dropped 5 bases and J dropped 0 bases, with 15 bases sitting between them.

The chain joins TRBV5-5 to TRBJ2-2, with unresolved D. V lost 4 bases, J lost 1 base, and 14 bases lay in between. The V gene's germline CDR1 is SGHKS and CDR2 YYEKEE (reference sequence). The CDR3 runs to 16 residues. This chain's CDR3 is CASSLVETENTGELFF. The CDR3 coding sequence is TGTGCCAGCAGCCTAGTTGAGACTGAGAACACCGGGGAGCTGTTTTTT.